Shown below are 3 T cell receptor beta chains from a single sample sequenced in a study of T cells in women clearing cervical HPV infection. The repertoire was sequenced with immunoSEQ multiplex PCR; TCRdb's copy has only in-frame clones and lacks some. The sample totals around 30,000 clones. The sample taken for sequencing was blood buffy coat. These receptors all come from a woman aged 18-70 years with a cervical HPV16 infection that either progressed to CIN3+ or cleared (not recorded which).

For this clone: Read coverage stops 3 residues before the CDR3 terminus; the germline J gene supplies the remainder. The chain couples TRBV12-3 or TRBV12-4 to TRBJ2-3; D may be TRBD1 or TRBD2 (5 bases each). This CDR3 has 14 amino acids. Trimming removed 3 bases from V and 3 bases from J, with 10 bases in between. The CDR3 is CASSFEGYTDTQYF. CDR3 DNA, as far as it was read: TGTGCCAGCAGTTTCGAGGGGTATACAGATACG.

With respect to this clone: The read ends 3 residues shy of where the CDR3 ends; the end is completed using the germline J gene. V gene TRBV13 combines with J gene TRBJ2-5, with 12 bases matching TRBD2. V was clipped by 1 base and J by 2 bases; unmatched bases: 5. The germline V gene has CDR1 PRHDT and CDR2 FYEKMQ (reference sequence). The CDR3 is 17 amino acids. CDR3 DNA, as far as it was read: TGTGCCAGCAGCTTAGTCGGACTAGCGGGGCTGCAAGAGACC. Its protein product is CASSLVGLAGLQET. The complete CDR3 reads CASSLVGLAGLQETQYF.

Details on this clone: The missing CDR3 end, 3 residues past where the read stops, is filled in from the germline J gene. The chain couples TRBV18 to TRBJ1-1; D might be TRBD1 (5 bases). V gave up 6 bases and J gave up 3 bases, with 14 bases separating them. The CDR3 loop spans 14 amino acids. Germline assignment: CDR1 KGHSH and CDR2 LQKENI. CDR3 protein: CASSPAWGDTEAFF. Partial CDR3 DNA: TGTGCCAGCTCTCCGGCCTGGGGGGACACTGAA.